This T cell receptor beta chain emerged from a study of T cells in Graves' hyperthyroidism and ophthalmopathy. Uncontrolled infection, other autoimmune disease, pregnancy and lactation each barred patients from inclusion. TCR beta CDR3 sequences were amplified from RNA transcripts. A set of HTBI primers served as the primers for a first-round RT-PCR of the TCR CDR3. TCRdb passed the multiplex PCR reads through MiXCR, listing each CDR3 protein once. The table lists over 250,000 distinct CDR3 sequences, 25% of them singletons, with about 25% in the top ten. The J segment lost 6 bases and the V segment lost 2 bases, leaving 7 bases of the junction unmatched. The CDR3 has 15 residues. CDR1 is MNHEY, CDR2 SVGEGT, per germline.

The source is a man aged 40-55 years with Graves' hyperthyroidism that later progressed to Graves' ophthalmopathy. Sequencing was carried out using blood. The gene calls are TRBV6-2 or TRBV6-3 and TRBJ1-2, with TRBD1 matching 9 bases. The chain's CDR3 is CASSYSLDRGDGYTF. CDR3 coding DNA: TGTGCCAGCAGTTACAGCTTGGACAGGGGTGATGGCTACACCTTC.